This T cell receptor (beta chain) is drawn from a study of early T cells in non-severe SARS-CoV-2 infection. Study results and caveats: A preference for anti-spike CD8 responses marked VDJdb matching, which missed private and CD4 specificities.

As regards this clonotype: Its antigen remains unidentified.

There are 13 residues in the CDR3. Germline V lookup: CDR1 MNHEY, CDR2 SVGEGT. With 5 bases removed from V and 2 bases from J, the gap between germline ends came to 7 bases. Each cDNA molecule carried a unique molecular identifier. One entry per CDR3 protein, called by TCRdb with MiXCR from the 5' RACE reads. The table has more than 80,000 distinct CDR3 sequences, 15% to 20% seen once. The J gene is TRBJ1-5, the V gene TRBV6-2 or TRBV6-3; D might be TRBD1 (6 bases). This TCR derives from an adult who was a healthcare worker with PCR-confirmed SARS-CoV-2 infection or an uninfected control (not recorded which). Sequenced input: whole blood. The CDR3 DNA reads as TGTGCCAGCAGTGGGACACGCAATCAGCCCCAGCATTTT. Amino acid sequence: CASSGTRNQPQHF.